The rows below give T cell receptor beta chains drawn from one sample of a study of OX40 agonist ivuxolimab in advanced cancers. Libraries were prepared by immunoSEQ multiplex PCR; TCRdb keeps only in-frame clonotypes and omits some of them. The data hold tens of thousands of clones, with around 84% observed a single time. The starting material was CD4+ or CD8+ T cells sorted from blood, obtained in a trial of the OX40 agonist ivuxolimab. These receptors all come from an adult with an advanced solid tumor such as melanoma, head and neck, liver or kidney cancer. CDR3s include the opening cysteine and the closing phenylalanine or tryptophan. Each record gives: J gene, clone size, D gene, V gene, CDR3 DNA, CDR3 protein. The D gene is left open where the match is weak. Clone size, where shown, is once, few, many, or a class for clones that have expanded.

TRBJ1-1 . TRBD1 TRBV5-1 TGCGCCAGCAGCTCGACAGGGTTCAACACTGAAGCTTTCTTT CASSSTGFNTEAFF
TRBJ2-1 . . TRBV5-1 TGCGCCAGCAGCTTAGAAGCGGGCTACAATGAGCAGTTCTTC CASSLEAGYNEQFF
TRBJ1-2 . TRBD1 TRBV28 TGTGCCAGCAGTCCCGGGACAGGGATCGGCTACACCTTC CASSPGTGIGYTF
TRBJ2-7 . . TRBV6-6 TGTGCCAGCAGTTACGGCGGAACCTACGAGCAGTACTTC CASSYGGTYEQYF
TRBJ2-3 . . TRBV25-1 TGTGCCAGCAGTGAGTCGGGGTCCCGGGGGGATACGCAGTATTTT CASSESGSRGDTQYF
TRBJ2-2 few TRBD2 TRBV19 TGTGCCAGTATCCCGGGACTAGACCGTGGAAACACCGGGGAGCTGTTTTTT CASIPGLDRGNTGELFF
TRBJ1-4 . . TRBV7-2 TGTGCCAGCAGCCCGTACAGGGTTTTAGAAGTAACTAATGAAAAACTGTTTTTT CASSPYRVLEVTNEKLFF
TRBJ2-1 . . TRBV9 TGTGCCAGCAGCGTAGAGGGGACCGTGACAGCCCGTGAGCAGTTCTTC CASSVEGTVTAREQFF
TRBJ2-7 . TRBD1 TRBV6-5 TGTGCCAGTCGGACAGGTTACGAGCAGTACTTC CASRTGYEQYF
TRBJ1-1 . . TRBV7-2 TGTGCCAGCAGCTTTTCGAGGGGCACTGAAGCTTTCTTT CASSFSRGTEAFF
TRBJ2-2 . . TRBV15 TGTGCCACCAGCAGAGATGGGGGCACCGGGGAGCTGTTTTTT CATSRDGGTGELFF
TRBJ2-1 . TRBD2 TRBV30 TGTGCCTGGAGGCCGGGACTAGCGTGGCCTGAGCAGTTCTTC CAWRPGLAWPEQFF
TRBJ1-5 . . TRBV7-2 TGTGCCAGCAGCTTGGGCAGCCCAAATCAGCCCCAGCATTTT CASSLGSPNQPQHF
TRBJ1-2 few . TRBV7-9 TGTGCCAGCAGCTTACCAGGGTCCAACTATGGCTACACCTTC CASSLPGSNYGYTF
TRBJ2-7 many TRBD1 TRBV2 TGTGCCAGCAGTTTGGGACAGGATTTTTACGAGCAGTACTTC CASSLGQDFYEQYF